This entry lists 16 T cell receptor beta chains sequenced from one sample in a study of long-term antiretroviral therapy in people with HIV. Survey-level immunoSEQ v3.0 assays were run. Generated by immunoSEQ multiplex PCR, the TCRdb table keeps only in-frame clones and is missing some. Here the sample spans 30,000 to 40,000 clones, around 79% being singletons. This specimen consisted of unsorted PBMCs, obtained 1.9 years after starting antiretroviral therapy. These receptors came from a man younger than 35 with HIV.

The sample holds a few counts of this clone. This rearrangement joins TRBV6-5 to TRBJ2-1; D not resolved. V was shortened by 0 bases and J by 6 bases, with 12 bases between the two germline ends. Germline V lookup: CDR1 MNHEY, CDR2 SVGAGI. The length of the CDR3 is 15 residues. This chain's CDR3 is CASSYSRWLGNEQFF. The CDR3 nucleotides are TGTGCCAGCAGTTACTCGAGGTGGTTAGGCAATGAGCAGTTCTTC.

The chain couples TRBV10-2 to TRBJ2-7; no reliable D call. The CDR3 consists of 13 residues. Germline V gene lookup returns CDR1 WSHSY and CDR2 SAAADI. V dropped 1 base and J dropped 6 bases, with 10 bases sitting between them. In nucleotides, the CDR3 is TGCGCCAGCAGTGAGTTTGGCGCCCCCGAGCAGTACTTC. Translation gives CASSEFGAPEQYF.

This clone was detected a few times. V gene TRBV7-9 combines with J gene TRBJ2-7; TRBD1 might be the D (6 bases). This CDR3 has 14 residues. Germline V gene data show CDR1 as SEHNR and CDR2 as FQNEAQ (reference sequence). V lost 1 base to trimming and J lost 5 bases, with 12 bases between them. In DNA form, the CDR3 reads TGTGCCAGCAGCTTAGAAGCCCCAGGGGACGAGCAGTACGTC. This gives the protein CASSLEAPGDEQYV.

V usage is TRBV4-2 and J usage is TRBJ2-7, with a tentative D call TRBD1 (6 bases). The CDR3 contains 16 residues. Germline V gene lookup returns CDR1 LGHNA and CDR2 YNFKEQ. V lost 0 bases to trimming and J lost 3 bases, with 15 bases between them. In DNA form, the CDR3 reads TGTGCCAGCAGCCAAGATCTTCGGGACACCCTCTACGAGCAGTACTTC. It yields the protein CASSQDLRDTLYEQYF.

The chain uses TRBV7-3 and TRBJ1-1; TRBD1 might be the D (5 bases). V lost 5 bases and J 4 bases, leaving 11 bases between the germline ends. Germline-derived CDR1 and CDR2 are SGHTA and FQGTGA. The CDR3 is 13 amino acids. The CDR3 bases are TGTGCCAGCAGCACCGCAGGGTTCACTGAAGCTTTCTTT. This sequence encodes CASSTAGFTEAFF. The full variable domain, its missing parts supplied by reference TRBV7-3 and TRBJ1-1, is GAGVSQTPSNKVTEKGKYVELRCDPISGHTALYWYRQSLGQGPEFLIYFQGTGAADDSGLPNDRFFAVRPEGSVSTLKIQRTERGDSAVYLCASSTAGFTEAFFGQGTRLTVV.

The chain couples TRBV7-8 to TRBJ2-3, with 10 bases matching TRBD2. CDR3 length equals 20 residues. The V gene's germline CDR1 is SGHVS and CDR2 FQNEAQ. Unmatched junction bases numbered 19, after V lost 5 bases and J lost 2 bases. CDR3 residues: CASSVQYPSGSRSNTDTQYF. In DNA, the CDR3 is TGTGCCAGCAGCGTCCAGTATCCTAGCGGGAGCCGTTCTAACACAGATACGCAGTATTTT.

This chain joins TRBV5-4 and TRBJ2-1, with 7 bases lining up with TRBD2. V shed 5 bases, J shed 10 bases, and the junction held 12 bases outside the gene matches. Looked up from germline, CDR1 is SGHNT and CDR2 is YYREEE (reference sequence). The CDR3 runs to 14 residues. CDR3 sequence reads: CASSDGGSVREQFF. The CDR3 DNA follows: TGTGCCAGCAGTGACGGGGGGAGCGTCAGGGAGCAGTTCTTC. The variable domain in full, completed from reference TRBV5-4 and TRBJ2-1, reads ETGVTQSPTHLIKTRGQQVTLRCSSQSGHNTVSWYQQALGQGPQFIFQYYREEENGRGNFPPRFSGLQFPNYSSELNVNALELDDSALYLCASSDGGSVREQFFGPGTRLTVL.

This clone was observed once. CDR3 protein: CASSGGLRGNTIYF. The CDR3 DNA sequence: TGTGCCAGCAGCGGGGGCCTACGTGGAAACACCATATATTTT. The V and J genes are TRBV28 and TRBJ1-3, with D maybe TRBD1 (6 bases). V lost 6 bases and J lost 3, with 12 bases in between. This CDR3 is built from 14 residues. The germline CDR1 and CDR2 sequences are MDHEN and SYDVKM.

This chain joins TRBV19 and TRBJ2-1; 9 bases agree with TRBD2. V shed 4 bases, J shed 7 bases, and the junction held 2 bases outside the gene matches. This CDR3 contains 13 residues. CDR1 LNHDA and CDR2 SQIVND come from the germline V gene (reference sequence). The CDR3 spells CASSTGLANEQFF. CDR3 coding DNA: TGTGCCAGTAGTACCGGACTAGCGAATGAGCAGTTCTTC.

The chain recombines TRBV5-4 with TRBJ1-2, with 7 bases matching TRBD1. This CDR3 is 11 amino acids long. J was trimmed by 8 bases and V by 3 bases; bases with no gene match: 1. Per the germline V gene, CDR1 is SGHNT and CDR2 is YYREEE (reference sequence). The CDR3 region is CASSSDRGYTF. The CDR3 DNA reads as TGTGCCAGCAGCTCGGACAGGGGCTACACCTTC.

The V gene is TRBV11-1, the J gene TRBJ2-5, with a possible D match to TRBD1 (6 bases). Germline loops: CDR1 SGHAT, CDR2 FQDESV (reference sequence). CDR3 size: 17 residues. Trimming removed 3 bases at V and 3 bases at J, with 20 bases between. CDR3 bases: TGTGCCAGCAGCTTTCCGCAGGGTGGGGGCCAGAAAGAGACCCAGTACTTC. Amino acid sequence: CASSFPQGGGQKETQYF.

This clone showed up just a few times. This chain joins TRBV2 and TRBJ2-5, with 10 nucleotides matching TRBD1. Germline V gives CDR1 SNHLY, CDR2 FYNNEI. The CDR3 covers 12 residues. V shed 6 bases and J 5 bases; nucleotides not matched to a gene: 0. CDR3 in amino acids: CASRDRGETQYF. The CDR3 DNA is TGTGCCAGCAGGGACAGGGGGGAGACCCAGTACTTC. The complete variable domain, with remaining parts taken from reference TRBV2 and TRBJ2-5, reads EPEVTQTPSHQVTQMGQEVILRCVPISNHLYFYWYRQILGQKVEFLVSFYNNEISEKSEIFDDQFSVERPDGSNFTLKIRSTKLEDSAMYFCASRDRGETQYFGPGTRLLVL.

The sample holds a few counts of this clone. This chain links TRBV6-6 with TRBJ2-7; 9 nucleotides agree with TRBD2. From germline, CDR1 is MNHNY and CDR2 SVGAGI (reference sequence). Trimming cost V 5 bases and J 3 bases; bases outside gene matches: 5. This CDR3 spans 14 amino acids. The CDR3 region has the DNA TGTGCCAGCAGTGTAGCGGGGGCCGTCTACGAGCAGTACTTC. Translation: CASSVAGAVYEQYF.

The chain is built from TRBV19 and TRBJ2-2; 8 nucleotides match TRBD1. CDR1 is LNHDA, CDR2 SQIVND, per germline (reference sequence). There are 14 residues in the CDR3. V trimming: 4 bases; J trimming: 5 bases; junction bases outside the gene matches: 3. For the CDR3, the DNA is TGTGCCAGTAGTACAGGGGGCGCGACCGGGGAGCTGTTTTTT. Its protein is CASSTGGATGELFF.

This clone is a singleton in its sample. The chain uses TRBV2 and TRBJ2-2; weak D call: TRBD1 (6 bases). Trimming shortened V by 6 bases and J by 0 bases, and 11 bases separated the two germline ends. This CDR3 region has 15 residues. Germline V lookup: CDR1 SNHLY, CDR2 FYNNEI. The CDR3 coding sequence is TGTGCCAGCAGAGGGGGACAATCGAACACCGGGGAGCTGTTTTTT. Protein sequence: CASRGGQSNTGELFF.

This sequence joins TRBV4-1 and TRBJ2-1; 9 bases line up with TRBD2. CDR1 MGHRA and CDR2 YSYEKL come from the germline V gene. The V gene end was trimmed by 1 base and the J gene end by 2 bases; junction bases not matched to a gene: 3. The CDR3 is 16 residues long. The CDR3 coding sequence is TGCGCCAGCAGCCAAGTGACTAGCGGACCCTACAATGAGCAGTTCTTC. Its protein is CASSQVTSGPYNEQFF.